This paragraph covers one T cell receptor beta chain sequence. Antigen unknown. Within the sample, other DNA sequences also encode this same CDR3. This CDR3 region has 13 residues. Germline CDR1 and CDR2: SGHNT and YYREEE (reference sequence). Trimming removed 4 bases at V and 4 bases at J, with 11 bases between. The data were taken from a study of beta chain features in type 1 diabetes. Regarding the study as a whole: Among patients with Type 1 diabetes, TCRB CDR3s were moderately but significantly shorter in every one of the four CD4+ subsets. Insertion counts at VDJ junctions were lower in type 1 diabetes patients, who also showed more deletions there.

Sequencing targeted expressed TCRB transcripts, as all isolated RNA had been reverse transcribed. This table comes from immunoSEQ multiplex PCR, and its TCRdb copy is limited to in-frame clones, with some not included. The sample has about 740,000 clones, about an eighth seen once; the top ten hold less than 0.025%. The chain has TRBV5-4 and TRBJ2-5, with a weak D call TRBD1 (5 bases). The sequenced material came from naive CD4+ T cells from blood. The source of this sequence is a man aged 18 to 29 with type 1 diabetes. The CDR3 sequence is CASSLQGGETQYF. The CDR3 coding sequence is TGTGCCAGCAGCCTTCAGGGTGGAGAGACCCAGTACTTC.